The clone carrying this TCR beta chain was picked up a small number of times. What it recognizes is unknown. The entry originates in a study of beta chain features in type 1 diabetes. General study results and limits: Within each of all four CD4+ subsets, Type 1 diabetes patients had TCRB CDR3s that were moderately but significantly shorter.

The CDR3 totals 15 residues. V was trimmed by 0 bases and J by 0 bases, leaving 8 bases between them. Germline V gene lookup returns CDR1 MNHNY and CDR2 SVGAGI (reference sequence). Expressed TCRB transcripts were sequenced after all isolated RNA was converted to cDNA. The table came from immunoSEQ multiplex PCR; TCRdb's copy has only in-frame clones and leaves some out. The table lists fewer than 400,000 clones, approximately 9.7% of them singletons, with around 1% in the top ten. The sequenced sample consisted of central memory CD4+ T cells from blood. The rearrangement links TRBV6-6 to TRBJ1-2, with a possible D match to TRBD1 (6 bases). This receptor was obtained from a man aged 25-40 years with type 1 diabetes. The CDR3 nucleotides read TGTGCCAGCAGTTACTCGGGGGCCTCTAACTATGGCTACACCTTC. This codes for CASSYSGASNYGYTF.